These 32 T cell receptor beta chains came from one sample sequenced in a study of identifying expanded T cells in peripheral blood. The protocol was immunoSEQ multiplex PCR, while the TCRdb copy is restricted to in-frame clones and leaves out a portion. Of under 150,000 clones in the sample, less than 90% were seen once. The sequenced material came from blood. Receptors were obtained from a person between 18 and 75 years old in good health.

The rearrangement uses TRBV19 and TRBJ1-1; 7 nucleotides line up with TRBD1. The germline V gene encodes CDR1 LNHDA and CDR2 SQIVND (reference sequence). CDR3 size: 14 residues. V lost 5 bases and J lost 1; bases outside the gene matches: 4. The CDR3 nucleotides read TGTGCCAGTAGTCCGACAGGGAGGAACACTGAAGCTTTCTTT. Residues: CASSPTGRNTEAFF. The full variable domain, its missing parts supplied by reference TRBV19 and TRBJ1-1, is DGGITQSPKYLFRKEGQNVTLSCEQNLNHDAMYWYRQDPGQGLRLIYYSQIVNDFQKGDIAEGYSVSREKKESFPLTVTSAQKNPTAFYLCASSPTGRNTEAFFGQGTRLTVV.

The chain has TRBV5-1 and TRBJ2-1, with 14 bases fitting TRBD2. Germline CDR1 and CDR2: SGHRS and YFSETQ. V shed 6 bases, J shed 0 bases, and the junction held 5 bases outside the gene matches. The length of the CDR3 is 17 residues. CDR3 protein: CASTTSGGASSYNEQFF. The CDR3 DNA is TGCGCCAGCACGACTAGCGGGGGGGCGAGCTCCTACAATGAGCAGTTCTTC.

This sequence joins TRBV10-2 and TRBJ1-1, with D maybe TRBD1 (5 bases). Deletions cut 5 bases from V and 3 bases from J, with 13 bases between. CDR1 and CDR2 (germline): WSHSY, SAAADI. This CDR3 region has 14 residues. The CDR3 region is CASSPGLGDTEAFF. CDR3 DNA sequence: TGCGCCAGCAGTCCTGGACTGGGGGACACTGAAGCTTTCTTT.

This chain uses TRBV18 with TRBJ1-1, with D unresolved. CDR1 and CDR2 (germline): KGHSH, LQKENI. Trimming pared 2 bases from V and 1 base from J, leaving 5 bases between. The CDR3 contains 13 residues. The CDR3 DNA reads TGTGCCAGCTCACCAAACGGGAACACTGAAGCTTTCTTT. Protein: CASSPNGNTEAFF.

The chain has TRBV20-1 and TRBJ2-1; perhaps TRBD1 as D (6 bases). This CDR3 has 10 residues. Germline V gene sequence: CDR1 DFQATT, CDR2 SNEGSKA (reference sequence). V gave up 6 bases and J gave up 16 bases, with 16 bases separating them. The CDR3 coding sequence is TGCAGTGCGAAGGGGGACGGTCTCTTCTTC. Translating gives CSAKGDGLFF.

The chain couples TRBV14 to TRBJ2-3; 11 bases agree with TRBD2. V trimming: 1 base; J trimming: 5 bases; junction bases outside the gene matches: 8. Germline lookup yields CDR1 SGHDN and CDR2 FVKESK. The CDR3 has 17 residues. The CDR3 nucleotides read TGTGCCAGCAGCCAAGGGGGTAGCGGGAGGGTACAAGATACGCAGTATTTT. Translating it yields CASSQGGSGRVQDTQYF. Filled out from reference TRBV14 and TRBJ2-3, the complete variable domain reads EAGVTQFPSHSVIEKGQTVTLRCDPISGHDNLYWYRRVMGKEIKFLLHFVKESKQDESGMPNNRFLAERTGGTYSTLKVQPAELEDSGVYFCASSQGGSGRVQDTQYFGPGTRLTVL.

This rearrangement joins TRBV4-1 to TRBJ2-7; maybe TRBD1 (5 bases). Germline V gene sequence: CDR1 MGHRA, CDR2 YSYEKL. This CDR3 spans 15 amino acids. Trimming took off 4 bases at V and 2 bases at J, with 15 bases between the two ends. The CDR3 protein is CASSLHNRSPYEQYF. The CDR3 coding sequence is TGCGCCAGCAGCCTGCACAACAGGTCACCCTACGAGCAGTACTTC.

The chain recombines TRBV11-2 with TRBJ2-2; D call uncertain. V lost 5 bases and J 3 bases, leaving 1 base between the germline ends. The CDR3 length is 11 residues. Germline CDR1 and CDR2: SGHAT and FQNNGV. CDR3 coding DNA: TGTGCCAGCAGCCACACCGGGGAGCTGTTTTTT. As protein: CASSHTGELFF.

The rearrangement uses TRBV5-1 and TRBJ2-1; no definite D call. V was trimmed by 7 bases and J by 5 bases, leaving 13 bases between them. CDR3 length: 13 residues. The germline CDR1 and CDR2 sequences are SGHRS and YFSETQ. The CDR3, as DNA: TGCGCCAGCGGGTCCGGGCCAAACAATGAGCAGTTCTTC. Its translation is CASGSGPNNEQFF.

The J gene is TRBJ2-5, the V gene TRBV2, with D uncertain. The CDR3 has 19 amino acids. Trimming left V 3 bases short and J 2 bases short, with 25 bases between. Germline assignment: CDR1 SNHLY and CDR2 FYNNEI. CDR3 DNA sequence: TGTGCCAGCAGTGAGCGCCGGACGTTGGGCCGCATACCACAAGAGACCCAGTACTTC. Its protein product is CASSERRTLGRIPQETQYF.

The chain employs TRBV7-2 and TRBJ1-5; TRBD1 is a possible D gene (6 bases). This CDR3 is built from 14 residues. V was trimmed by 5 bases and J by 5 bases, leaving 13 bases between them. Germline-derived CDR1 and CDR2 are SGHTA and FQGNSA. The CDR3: CASSIRGGDQPQHF. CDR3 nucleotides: TGTGCCAGCAGCATCAGGGGAGGGGATCAGCCCCAGCATTTT.

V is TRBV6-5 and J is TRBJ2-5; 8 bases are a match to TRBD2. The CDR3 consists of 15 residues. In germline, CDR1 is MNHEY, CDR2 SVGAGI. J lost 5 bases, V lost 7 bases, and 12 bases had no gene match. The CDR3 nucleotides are TGTGCCAGCACCCCATCGGGACTAGTAGGGGAGACCCAGTACTTC. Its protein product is CASTPSGLVGETQYF.

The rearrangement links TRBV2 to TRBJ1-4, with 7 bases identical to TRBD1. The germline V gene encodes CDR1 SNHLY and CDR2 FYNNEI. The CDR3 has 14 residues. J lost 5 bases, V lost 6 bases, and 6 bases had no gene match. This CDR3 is CASSRGTYNEKLFF. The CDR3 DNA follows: TGTGCCAGCAGCAGGGGGACCTACAATGAAAAACTGTTTTTT.

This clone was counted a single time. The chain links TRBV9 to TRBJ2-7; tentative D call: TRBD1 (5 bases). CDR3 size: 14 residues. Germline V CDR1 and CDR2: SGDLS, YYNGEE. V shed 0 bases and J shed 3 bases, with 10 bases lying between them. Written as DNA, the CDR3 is TGTGCCAGCAGCGTAGGGCAGGGAAACTACGAGCAGTACTTC. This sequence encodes CASSVGQGNYEQYF.

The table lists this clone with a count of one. CDR3 protein: CSGTPGGTEAFF. As DNA, the CDR3 is TGCAGCGGGACTCCGGGGGGCACTGAAGCTTTCTTT. This chain links TRBV29-1 with TRBJ1-1, with D perhaps TRBD1 (5 bases). The length of the CDR3 is 12 residues. V dropped 7 bases and J dropped 4 bases, with 13 bases sitting between them. Looked up from germline, CDR1 is SQVTM and CDR2 is ANQGSEA.

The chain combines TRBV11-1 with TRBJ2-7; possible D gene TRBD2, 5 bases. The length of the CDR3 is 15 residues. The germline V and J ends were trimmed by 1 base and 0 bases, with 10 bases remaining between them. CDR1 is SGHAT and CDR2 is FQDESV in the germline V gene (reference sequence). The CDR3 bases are TGTGCCAGCAGCTTAGATGGACTGCCCTCCTACGAGCAGTACTTC. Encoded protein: CASSLDGLPSYEQYF.

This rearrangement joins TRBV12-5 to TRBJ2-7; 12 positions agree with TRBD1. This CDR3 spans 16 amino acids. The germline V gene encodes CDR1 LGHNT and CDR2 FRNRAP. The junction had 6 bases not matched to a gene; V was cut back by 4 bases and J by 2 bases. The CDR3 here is CASGWRGQGAAYEQYF. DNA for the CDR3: TGTGCTAGTGGTTGGCGGGGACAGGGGGCCGCCTACGAGCAGTACTTC.

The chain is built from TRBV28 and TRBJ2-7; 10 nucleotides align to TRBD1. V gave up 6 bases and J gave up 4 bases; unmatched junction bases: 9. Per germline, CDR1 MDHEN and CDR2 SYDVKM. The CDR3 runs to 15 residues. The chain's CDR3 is CASRSPTGGKYEQYF. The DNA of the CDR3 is TGTGCCAGCAGGTCCCCGACAGGGGGCAAATACGAGCAGTACTTC.

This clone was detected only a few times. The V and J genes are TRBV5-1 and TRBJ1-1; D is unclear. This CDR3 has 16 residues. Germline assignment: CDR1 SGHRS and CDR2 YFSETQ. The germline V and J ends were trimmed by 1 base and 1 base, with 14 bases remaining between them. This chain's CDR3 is CASSLNMIGPNTEAFF. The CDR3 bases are TGCGCCAGCAGCTTGAATATGATAGGGCCGAACACTGAAGCTTTCTTT.

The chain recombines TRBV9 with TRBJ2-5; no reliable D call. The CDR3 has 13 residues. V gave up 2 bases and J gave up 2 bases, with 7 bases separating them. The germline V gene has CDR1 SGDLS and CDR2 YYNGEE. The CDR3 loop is CASSVSLQETQYF. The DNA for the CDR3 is TGTGCCAGCAGCGTGTCCCTACAAGAGACCCAGTACTTC.

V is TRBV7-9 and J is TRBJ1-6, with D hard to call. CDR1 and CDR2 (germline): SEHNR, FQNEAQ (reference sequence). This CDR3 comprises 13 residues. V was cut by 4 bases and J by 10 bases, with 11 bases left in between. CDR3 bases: TGTGCCAGCAGCTCAATTTATAGGTCACCCCTCCACTTT. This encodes CASSSIYRSPLHF.

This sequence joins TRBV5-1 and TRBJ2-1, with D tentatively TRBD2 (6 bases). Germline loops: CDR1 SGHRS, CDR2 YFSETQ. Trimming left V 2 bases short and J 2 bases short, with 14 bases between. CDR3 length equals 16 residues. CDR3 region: CASSLGGNPPYNEQFF. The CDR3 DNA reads TGCGCCAGCAGCTTAGGCGGGAACCCCCCCTACAATGAGCAGTTCTTC. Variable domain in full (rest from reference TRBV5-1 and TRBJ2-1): KAGVTQTPRYLIKTRGQQVTLSCSPISGHRSVSWYQQTPGQGLQFLFEYFSETQRNKGNFPGRFSGRQFSNSRSEMNVSTLELGDSALYLCASSLGGNPPYNEQFFGPGTRLTVL.

The CDR3 loop is CASSRQGTVTRYNEQFF. In DNA form, the CDR3 reads TGTGCCAGCAGCCGACAGGGAACGGTAACCAGATACAATGAGCAGTTCTTC. This chain joins TRBV14 and TRBJ2-1, with 7 nucleotides matching TRBD1. This CDR3 comprises 17 residues. Unmatched junction bases numbered 13, after V lost 4 bases and J lost 4 bases. Germline lookup yields CDR1 SGHDN and CDR2 FVKESK.

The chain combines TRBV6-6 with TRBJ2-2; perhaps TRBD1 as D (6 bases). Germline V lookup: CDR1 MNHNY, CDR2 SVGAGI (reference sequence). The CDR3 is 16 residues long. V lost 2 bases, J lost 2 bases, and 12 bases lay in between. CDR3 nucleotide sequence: TGTGCCAGCAGTTACGCAGGGGCGTTTAACACCGGGGAGCTGTTTTTT. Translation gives CASSYAGAFNTGELFF.

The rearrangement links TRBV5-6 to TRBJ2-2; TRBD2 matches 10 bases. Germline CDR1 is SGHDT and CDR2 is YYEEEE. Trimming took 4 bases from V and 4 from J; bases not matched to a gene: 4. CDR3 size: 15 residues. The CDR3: CASSSLAGVTGELFF. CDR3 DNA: TGTGCCAGCAGCAGCCTAGCGGGAGTCACCGGGGAGCTGTTTTTT. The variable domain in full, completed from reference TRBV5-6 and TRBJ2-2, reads DAGVTQSPTHLIKTRGQQVTLRCSPKSGHDTVSWYQQALGQGPQFIFQYYEEEERQRGNFPDRFSGHQFPNYSSELNVNALLLGDSALYLCASSSLAGVTGELFFGEGSRLTVL.

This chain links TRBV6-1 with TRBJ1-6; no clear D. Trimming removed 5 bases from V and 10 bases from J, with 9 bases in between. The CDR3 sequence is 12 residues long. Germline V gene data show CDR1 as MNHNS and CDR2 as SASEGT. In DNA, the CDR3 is TGTGCCAGCAGTCAGACGGGGTCACCCCTCCACTTT. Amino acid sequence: CASSQTGSPLHF.

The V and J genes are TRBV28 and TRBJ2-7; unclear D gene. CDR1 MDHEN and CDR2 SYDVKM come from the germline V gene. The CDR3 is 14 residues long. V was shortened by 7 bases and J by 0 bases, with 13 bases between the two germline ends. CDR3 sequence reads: CASKADPSSYEQYF. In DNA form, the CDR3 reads TGTGCCAGCAAGGCGGACCCGAGCTCCTACGAGCAGTACTTC.

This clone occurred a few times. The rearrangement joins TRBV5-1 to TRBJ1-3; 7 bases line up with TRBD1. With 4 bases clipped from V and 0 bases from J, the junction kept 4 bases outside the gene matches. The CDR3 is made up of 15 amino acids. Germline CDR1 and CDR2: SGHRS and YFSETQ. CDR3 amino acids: CASSPGQSSGNTIYF. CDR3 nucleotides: TGCGCCAGCAGCCCGGGACAGTCCTCTGGAAACACCATATATTTT.

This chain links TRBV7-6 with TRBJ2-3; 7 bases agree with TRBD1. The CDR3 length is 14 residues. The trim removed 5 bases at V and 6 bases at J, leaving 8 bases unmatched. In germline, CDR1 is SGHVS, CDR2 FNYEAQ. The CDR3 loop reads CASSQTGFRDTQYF. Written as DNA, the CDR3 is TGTGCCAGCAGCCAGACAGGGTTTAGGGATACGCAGTATTTT. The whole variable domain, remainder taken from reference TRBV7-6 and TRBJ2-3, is GAGVSQSPRYKVTKRGQDVALRCDPISGHVSLYWYRQALGQGPEFLTYFNYEAQQDKSGLPNDRFSAERPEGSISTLTIQRTEQRDSAMYRCASSQTGFRDTQYFGPGTRLTVL.

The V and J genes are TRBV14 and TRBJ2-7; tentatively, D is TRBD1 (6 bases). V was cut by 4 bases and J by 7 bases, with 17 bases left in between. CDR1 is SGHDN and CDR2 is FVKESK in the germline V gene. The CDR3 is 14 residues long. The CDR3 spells CASSRVNRETEQYF. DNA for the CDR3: TGTGCCAGCAGCCGGGTGAACAGGGAAACGGAGCAGTACTTC.

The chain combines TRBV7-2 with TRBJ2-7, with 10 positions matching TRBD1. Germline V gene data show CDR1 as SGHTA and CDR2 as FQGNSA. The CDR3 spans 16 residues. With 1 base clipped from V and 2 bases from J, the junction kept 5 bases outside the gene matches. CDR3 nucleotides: TGTGCCAGCAGCTTAGTGGGGACAGGGGCCGCCTACGAGCAGTACTTC. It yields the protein CASSLVGTGAAYEQYF.

The CDR3 bases are TGCGCCAGCAGCCATGCCGACAGGAAGGCCGGGGAGCTGTTTTTT. Translating it yields CASSHADRKAGELFF. The chain links TRBV4-1 to TRBJ2-2; the D gene is possibly TRBD1 (6 bases). Trimming pared 3 bases from V and 6 bases from J, leaving 14 bases between. Germline loops: CDR1 MGHRA, CDR2 YSYEKL. The CDR3 spans 15 residues.